This TCR beta chain was identified in a study of cytomegalovirus exposure and HLA in healthy donors. Concerning this clone: Antigen specificity is unknown.

With 60 Vbeta and 13 Jbeta primers, the PCR was carried out. The repertoire was sequenced with immunoSEQ multiplex PCR; TCRdb's copy has only in-frame clones and lacks some. The table lists 150,000 to 200,000 clones, roughly 78% of them singletons. Whole-study findings and limits: Altogether, 164 TCR beta chains were recorded as cytomegalovirus-associated. Common viral pathogens were later found to be apparently linked to several of the most significant clusters. Researchers reported in a later analysis that a missense DCLRE1C variant was tied to TCR beta V- and J-gene trimming. Other equally common chains were less clonally expanded than HLA-associated TCR beta chains, a later analysis showed.

The CDR3 runs to 17 residues. After removal of 1 base from V and 5 bases from J, the junction contained 10 bases not matched to a gene. From germline, CDR1 is MNHEY and CDR2 SMNVEV (reference sequence). This receptor was taken from a woman between 50 and 59 years old in good health and CMV-seropositive. The chain has TRBV27 and TRBJ2-3; the match to TRBD1 covers 9 bases. Sequencing input: PBMCs. CDR3 in DNA: TGTGCCAGCAGTTTATTCGGAACAGGGGGCGCTAAAGATACGCAGTATTTT. Its translation: CASSLFGTGGAKDTQYF.